This TCR beta chain was sequenced in a study of response to subunit inactivated influenza vaccine. General study results and limits: The authors put forward the suggestion that each seasonal influenza vaccination may bring in only a limited number of new T cells.

Of note for this clonotype: The target antigen is unknown.

TCRdb fed the RT-PCR reads into MiXCR, producing one record per CDR3 protein. The sample contains approximately 520,000 distinct CDR3 sequences, 25% of which appear only once. This sequence was found in a man in his forties or fifties who received an inactivated influenza vaccine. The source material was CD4+ T cells sorted from PBMCs, sampled more than 4 days after vaccination.

The CDR3 sequence is CSVESDRAISNEQFF. Written as DNA, the CDR3 is TGCAGCGTTGAATCGGACAGGGCCATCAGCAATGAGCAGTTCTTC. This rearrangement joins TRBV29-1 to TRBJ2-1; 8 positions match TRBD1. Trimming removed 2 bases from V and 6 bases from J; junction bases left unmatched: 9. The CDR3 loop spans 15 amino acids. CDR1 is SQVTM and CDR2 is ANQGSEA in the germline V gene.